Below, 23 T cell receptor beta chains from the same sample are listed, as sequenced in a study of blood T cell repertoires in COVID-19. Assay used: immunoSEQ multiplex PCR; TCRdb lists only in-frame clones, some missing. The sample contains roughly 230,000 clones, approximately 81% of which appear only once. The sample consisted of peripheral blood. Receptors were obtained from a middle-aged man with acute or convalescent COVID-19.

The chain joins TRBV5-4 to TRBJ1-2; D gene uncertain. Germline CDR1 reads SGHNT; CDR2 reads YYREEE (reference sequence). Trimming left V 2 bases short and J 8 bases short, with 10 bases between. CDR3 length: 12 residues. The CDR3 here is CASSLEGYGYTF. Written as DNA, the CDR3 is TGTGCCAGCAGCTTAGAGGGATACGGCTACACCTTC.

The chain links TRBV7-8 to TRBJ1-2; D gene ambiguous. CDR1 is SGHVS and CDR2 is FQNEAQ in the germline V gene. Trimming took off 5 bases at V and 2 bases at J, with 3 bases between the two ends. The CDR3 has 11 residues. This chain's CDR3 is CASSLNYGYTF. The CDR3 DNA reads as TGTGCCAGCAGCCTAAACTATGGCTACACCTTC.

This chain links TRBV5-1 with TRBJ2-1; the match to TRBD2 covers 8 bases. With V trimmed by 4 bases and J by 0 bases, 15 bases remained unmatched. Germline V CDR1 and CDR2: SGHRS, YFSETQ. The CDR3 extends over 19 amino acids. The CDR3 reads CASSLRTNYAGGSYNEQFF. The CDR3, as DNA: TGCGCCAGCAGCCTTCGGACGAACTATGCGGGGGGCTCCTACAATGAGCAGTTCTTC.

The V call is TRBV18, the J call TRBJ2-3, with TRBD1 identical over 7 bases. Germline V lookup: CDR1 KGHSH, CDR2 LQKENI. The V segment lost 4 bases and the J segment 0 bases; nucleotides outside the gene matches: 1. The CDR3 is 14 amino acids. The CDR3 DNA reads as TGTGCCAGCTCACGACAGGGCAGCACAGATACGCAGTATTTT. This codes for CASSRQGSTDTQYF.

J is TRBJ2-5 and V is TRBV19; a possible D gene is TRBD2 (5 bases). CDR3 length: 14 amino acids. V shed 5 bases and J shed 2 bases, with 12 bases lying between them. Germline assignment: CDR1 LNHDA and CDR2 SQIVND (reference sequence). CDR3 nucleotides: TGTGCCAGTAGTCTGATCTCGGGGCAAGAGACCCAGTACTTC. Its protein is CASSLISGQETQYF.

This clone was detected once. The chain's CDR3 is CASSLTGGAGNEQFF. As DNA, the CDR3 is TGCGCCAGCAGCCTCACAGGGGGCGCAGGGAATGAGCAGTTCTTC. The V gene is TRBV5-1, the J gene TRBJ2-1, with 9 bases fitting TRBD1. Unmatched junction bases numbered 9, after V lost 4 bases and J lost 7 bases. The germline V gene encodes CDR1 SGHRS and CDR2 YFSETQ. The CDR3 is made up of 15 amino acids.

The chain combines TRBV28 with TRBJ1-5; 8 bases are shared with TRBD1. The trim removed 5 bases at V and 7 bases at J, leaving 4 bases unmatched. The CDR3 covers 13 residues. Germline V gene lookup returns CDR1 MDHEN and CDR2 SYDVKM. The CDR3 nucleotides read TGTGCCAGCAGTAAGACAGGGGTCCAGCCCCAGCATTTT. Translated: CASSKTGVQPQHF.

The genes are TRBV5-5 and TRBJ1-1; D gene uncertain. Trimming pared 4 bases from V and 2 bases from J, leaving 15 bases between. The germline gives CDR1 SGHKS, CDR2 YYEKEE (reference sequence). The CDR3 contains 15 residues. The chain's CDR3 is CASSPQAALNTEAFF. CDR3 in DNA: TGTGCCAGCAGCCCCCAAGCGGCGCTTAACACTGAAGCTTTCTTT.

The genes are TRBV7-3 and TRBJ2-7; the D is unclear. Trimming removed 2 bases from V and 0 bases from J, with 5 bases in between. The CDR3 runs 13 residues. Germline CDR1 SGHTA, CDR2 FQGTGA. The CDR3 region is CASSLYSSYEQYF. The CDR3 coding sequence is TGTGCCAGCAGCTTATACTCCTCCTACGAGCAGTACTTC.

The chain couples TRBV6-2 or TRBV6-3 to TRBJ2-3, with 8 bases aligning to TRBD2. The CDR3 totals 17 residues. Losses at the gene ends were 0 bases for V and 2 bases for J; bases not matched to a gene: 7. CDR1 MNHEY and CDR2 SVGEGT come from the germline V gene. DNA of the CDR3: TGTGCCAGCAGTTACTCCGAAACTAGCGGTTACACAGATACGCAGTATTTT. Translated: CASSYSETSGYTDTQYF.

The chain combines TRBV4-2 with TRBJ1-5; no definite D call. Trimming shortened V by 0 bases and J by 4 bases, and 10 bases separated the two germline ends. This CDR3 has 15 amino acids. Per the germline V gene, CDR1 is LGHNA and CDR2 is YNFKEQ. CDR3 residues: CASSQDATGNQPQHF. The CDR3 DNA reads as TGTGCCAGCAGCCAAGATGCGACGGGAAATCAGCCCCAGCATTTT.

This clone came up once. The J gene is TRBJ2-1, the V gene TRBV7-2, with 9 positions matching TRBD2. Losses at the gene ends were 5 bases for V and 7 bases for J; bases not matched to a gene: 9. This CDR3 comprises 15 residues. CDR1 is SGHTA and CDR2 is FQGNSA in the germline V gene. In DNA, the CDR3 is TGTGCCAGCAGCCTGCCGGGACTAGCTTTGAATGAGCAGTTCTTC. Protein: CASSLPGLALNEQFF.

The rearrangement joins TRBV5-5 to TRBJ2-5, with TRBD1 identical over 8 bases. The J segment lost 7 bases and the V segment lost 4 bases, leaving 12 bases of the junction unmatched. This CDR3 has 15 residues. Germline V CDR1 and CDR2: SGHKS, YYEKEE (reference sequence). The CDR3 nucleotides are TGTGCCAGCAGCCTCGAGTCAGGGGGCGCGTGGACCCAGTACTTC. Translating it yields CASSLESGGAWTQYF.

The chain couples TRBV9 to TRBJ2-3; 12 nucleotides line up with TRBD2. The length of the CDR3 is 15 residues. Germline V gene data show CDR1 as SGDLS and CDR2 as YYNGEE. With V trimmed by 3 bases and J by 4 bases, 3 bases remained unmatched. CDR3 amino acids: CASSASGGASDTQYF. In DNA, the CDR3 is TGTGCCAGCAGCGCTAGCGGGGGGGCCTCAGATACGCAGTATTTT.

This sequence joins TRBV7-2 and TRBJ2-7, with TRBD2 as a possible D gene (6 bases). The CDR3 contains 15 residues. Germline V lookup: CDR1 SGHTA, CDR2 FQGNSA. V shed 1 base and J shed 1 base, with 11 bases lying between them. The CDR3 protein is CASSLGPGVSYEQYF. Here the CDR3 DNA reads TGTGCCAGCAGCTTAGGCCCGGGAGTATCCTACGAGCAGTACTTC.

The rearrangement links TRBV11-3 to TRBJ2-2; possible D gene TRBD1, 5 bases. Trimming took off 5 bases at V and 5 bases at J, with 18 bases between the two ends. The CDR3 length is 16 residues. CDR1 and CDR2 (germline): SGHNT, YENEEA. The CDR3: CASSPFQTEITGELFF. The CDR3 DNA reads TGTGCCAGCAGCCCATTCCAGACAGAAATTACCGGGGAGCTGTTTTTT. Full variable domain (rest looked up from reference TRBV11-3 and TRBJ2-2): EAGVVQSPRYKIIEKKQPVAFWCNPISGHNTLYWYLQNLGQGPELLIRYENEEAVDDSQLPKDRFSAERLKGVDSTLKIQPAELGDSAVYLCASSPFQTEITGELFFGEGSRLTVL.

The rearrangement joins TRBV11-2 to TRBJ1-2; tentative D call: TRBD1 (5 bases). Trimming stripped 5 bases from V and 2 bases from J, with 18 bases between. The CDR3 runs to 16 residues. Germline CDR1 SGHAT, CDR2 FQNNGV. CDR3 DNA: TGTGCCAGCAGCCCCCGCCCTAGACAGACCAACTATGGCTACACCTTC. Amino acids: CASSPRPRQTNYGYTF.

The V call is TRBV6-5, the J call TRBJ1-6; D unclear. Looked up from germline, CDR1 is MNHEY and CDR2 is SVGAGI. This CDR3 is built from 16 residues. The V gene lost 3 bases and the J gene lost 0 bases, with 9 bases spanning the gap. In DNA form, the CDR3 reads TGTGCCAGCAGTTATTCAAAGAGCTCCTATAATTCACCCCTCCACTTT. It translates to CASSYSKSSYNSPLHF.

The genes are TRBV2 and TRBJ1-1; no firm D call. In germline, CDR1 is SNHLY, CDR2 FYNNEI. The germline V and J ends were trimmed by 6 bases and 1 base, with 15 bases remaining between them. CDR3 length: 15 residues. DNA of the CDR3: TGTGCCAGCAGGGAGGAAGGACGGAAGAACACTGAAGCTTTCTTT. Its protein product is CASREEGRKNTEAFF. Based on the CDR3 plus reference TRBV2 and TRBJ1-1, the full variable domain is EPEVTQTPSHQVTQMGQEVILRCVPISNHLYFYWYRQILGQKVEFLVSFYNNEISEKSEIFDDQFSVERPDGSNFTLKIRSTKLEDSAMYFCASREEGRKNTEAFFGQGTRLTVV.

The V call is TRBV6-5, the J call TRBJ1-1, with D tentatively TRBD1 (6 bases). This CDR3 spans 13 amino acids. Between the trimmed V and J ends, which lost 8 bases and 1 base, there was a span of 11 bases. Germline loops: CDR1 MNHEY, CDR2 SVGAGI. The CDR3 nucleotides are TGTGCCAGCGGAAGGACAGAGAACACTGAAGCTTTCTTT. Translated, it gives CASGRTENTEAFF.

There are a few counts of this clone. This chain's CDR3 is CASSPIPGGVAGYTF. The CDR3 nucleotides read TGTGCCAGCAGCCCCATCCCGGGGGGGGTGGCTGGCTACACCTTC. The gene calls are TRBV7-3 and TRBJ1-2, with TRBD1 as a possible D gene (5 bases). With 5 bases removed from V and 7 bases from J, the gap between germline ends came to 20 bases. This CDR3 region has 15 residues. Germline CDR1 reads SGHTA; CDR2 reads FQGTGA.

This sequence joins TRBV9 and TRBJ2-2; D gene uncertain. V gave up 1 base and J gave up 7 bases, with 5 bases separating them. Germline CDR1 is SGDLS and CDR2 is YYNGEE. CDR3 length: 12 amino acids. The CDR3 spells CASSVTGGELFF. The CDR3 region has the DNA TGTGCCAGCAGCGTAACGGGCGGGGAGCTGTTTTTT.

The V and J genes are TRBV3-1 (or the pseudogene TRBV3-2) and TRBJ2-7, with TRBD1 matching over 10 bases. The germline V gene encodes CDR1 LGHDT and CDR2 YNNKEL (reference sequence). The CDR3 contains 14 residues. V gave up 5 bases and J gave up 4 bases; unmatched junction bases: 5. The CDR3 nucleotides are TGTGCCAGCAGCGTCGGACAGGGGGAGTACGAGCAGTACTTC. Protein: CASSVGQGEYEQYF.